The 11 T cell receptor beta chains below were found in one sample sequenced in a study of vaccination and CD4 T cells after COVID-19. The treatment was: approximately 9-day PBMC culture with coronavirus spike peptide pools or control peptides (ViraFEST assay). What these receptors recognize is not known. Cultured CD4+ T cell DNA was sequenced using the Oncomine TCR Beta short-read assay. A single record per CDR3 protein comes from TCRdb applying MiXCR to the PCR reads. The data hold fewer than 9,500 distinct CDR3 sequences, with 45% to 65% observed a single time. Sample: CD4+ T cells from blood, cultured in vitro. These receptors all come from a human donor who had recovered from COVID-19.

The gene calls are TRBV19 and TRBJ1-1; no clear D. V was shortened by 1 base and J by 1 base, with 7 bases between the two germline ends. The CDR3 loop spans 14 amino acids. The germline V gene encodes CDR1 LNHDA and CDR2 SQIVND (reference sequence). CDR3 in amino acids: CASSIGQRNTEAFF. The CDR3, as DNA: TGTGCCAGTAGTATAGGCCAGAGGAACACTGAAGCTTTCTTT.

The chain has TRBV5-1 and TRBJ2-3, with D possibly being TRBD2 (5 bases). V was pared by 2 bases and J by 5 bases, with 12 bases between. Germline loops: CDR1 SGHRS, CDR2 YFSETQ. There are 14 residues in the CDR3. The CDR3 sequence is CASSFGRDEDTQYF. The CDR3 DNA reads as TGCGCCAGCAGCTTCGGTCGGGATGAAGATACGCAGTATTTT.

This chain joins TRBV6-1 and TRBJ1-5; D may be TRBD1 (5 bases). Trimming took 6 bases from V and 2 from J, leaving 26 bases between them. The CDR3 runs 19 residues. CDR1 and CDR2 from the germline V gene are MNHNS and SASEGT. The CDR3 region is CASRPLEGRHTTRNQPQHF. The CDR3 DNA reads as TGTGCCAGCAGGCCCCTCGAGGGGCGTCACACGACCCGCAATCAGCCCCAGCATTTT.

The chain joins TRBV5-1 to TRBJ1-5, with D possibly TRBD1 on 6 matching bases. This CDR3 comprises 15 residues. V dropped 0 bases and J dropped 4 bases, with 11 bases sitting between them. CDR1 is SGHRS and CDR2 is YFSETQ in the germline V gene. The CDR3: CASSLDGQGNQPQHF. The CDR3 DNA is TGCGCCAGCAGCTTGGATGGCCAGGGGAATCAGCCCCAGCATTTT.

V usage is TRBV19 and J usage is TRBJ2-1; the D is unclear. V lost 5 bases and J 9 bases, leaving 8 bases between the germline ends. The CDR3 contains 11 residues. Germline V CDR1 and CDR2: LNHDA, SQIVND (reference sequence). In DNA form, the CDR3 reads TGTGCCAGTAGTCTGCTTACTGAGCAGTTCTTC. It is translated as CASSLLTEQFF.

This clonotype occurred a few times. The J gene is TRBJ2-3, the V gene TRBV14; D unresolved. Trimming took off 1 base at V and 2 bases at J, with 10 bases between the two ends. Germline CDR1 reads SGHDN; CDR2 reads FVKESK. The CDR3 contains 15 residues. The DNA of the CDR3 is TGTGCCAGCAGCCAAGGAATATGGCACACAGATACGCAGTATTTT. As protein: CASSQGIWHTDTQYF.

In this sample, this clonotype turned up once. V gene TRBV6-1 combines with J gene TRBJ1-1, with a tentative D call TRBD1 (6 bases). Germline assignment: CDR1 MNHNS and CDR2 SASEGT. V gave up 6 bases and J gave up 1 base, with 9 bases separating them. This CDR3 is built from 13 residues. The CDR3 DNA is TGTGCCAGCAGGGTACAGGGGAACACTGAAGCTTTCTTT. This sequence encodes CASRVQGNTEAFF.

This clonotype has a handful of counts. The chain couples TRBV20-1 to TRBJ2-3; TRBD1 matches at 9 bases. The CDR3 spans 15 residues. The ends lost 3 bases at V and 5 bases at J; junction bases unmatched: 9. Per germline, CDR1 DFQATT and CDR2 SNEGSKA (reference sequence). The CDR3 here is CSARVGQGRGDTQYF. The CDR3 nucleotides are TGCAGTGCTAGGGTGGGACAGGGCCGAGGAGATACGCAGTATTTT.

V is TRBV7-8 and J is TRBJ2-5; TRBD2 is a possible D gene (5 bases). The CDR3 has 13 residues. CDR1 is SGHVS, CDR2 FQNEAQ, per germline. V lost 7 bases and J 5 bases, leaving 14 bases between the germline ends. The CDR3, as DNA: TGTGCCAGCAACGGTGGAGGCGCCGAGACCCAGTACTTC. Encoded protein: CASNGGGAETQYF.

The chain carries TRBV20-1 and TRBJ2-7, with 7 bases aligning to TRBD1. Trimming took 5 bases from V and 3 from J; bases not matched to a gene: 4. CDR3 size: 12 residues. CDR1 DFQATT and CDR2 SNEGSKA come from the germline V gene (reference sequence). CDR3 residues: CSAETGDYEQYF. The CDR3, as DNA: TGCAGTGCTGAAACAGGGGACTACGAGCAGTACTTC.

This CDR3 is CAISQGQTGLGTEAFF. The CDR3 DNA reads as TGTGCCATCAGTCAAGGCCAGACAGGGCTGGGCACTGAAGCTTTCTTT. The gene calls are TRBV10-3 and TRBJ1-1, with 7 nucleotides matching TRBD1. Trimming cost V 5 bases and J 4 bases; bases outside gene matches: 13. The CDR3 totals 16 residues. Germline V gene sequence: CDR1 ENHRY, CDR2 SYGVKD.